What follows are 22 T cell receptor beta chains derived from one specimen sequenced in a study of blood T cell repertoires in COVID-19. Clones were read by immunoSEQ multiplex PCR, and TCRdb kept only the in-frame ones, dropping some. The profile shows approximately 190,000 clones, about 86% of them singletons. The source material was peripheral blood. All receptors derive from a young man with active or convalescent COVID-19.

The V call is TRBV18, the J call TRBJ2-3; unclear D gene. The CDR3 totals 16 residues. The germline V gene encodes CDR1 KGHSH and CDR2 LQKENI. V shed 1 base and J shed 0 bases, with 11 bases lying between them. The CDR3 sequence is CASSPQSMTSTDTQYF. The DNA of the CDR3 is TGTGCCAGCTCACCACAAAGTATGACTAGCACAGATACGCAGTATTTT. Full variable domain (remainder filled in from reference TRBV18 and TRBJ2-3): NAGVMQNPRHLVRRRGQEARLRCSPMKGHSHVYWYRQLPEEGLKFMVYLQKENIIDESGMPKERFSAEFPKEGPSILRIQQVVRGDSAAYFCASSPQSMTSTDTQYFGPGTRLTVL.

The rearrangement uses TRBV19 and TRBJ2-1, with 7 bases lining up with TRBD2. CDR3 length: 15 residues. Germline trimming cut 1 base from V and 8 bases from J; bases unmatched to any gene: 8. Germline assignment: CDR1 LNHDA and CDR2 SQIVND (reference sequence). CDR3 residues: CASSIVEGGFDEQFF. The CDR3 coding sequence is TGTGCCAGTAGTATAGTCGAGGGAGGGTTTGATGAGCAGTTCTTC.

The CDR3 protein is CASSIRGGLSHEQFF. Here the CDR3 DNA reads TGTGCCAGCAGTATTCGGGGGGGCCTGTCCCATGAGCAGTTCTTC. V gene TRBV6-5 combines with J gene TRBJ2-1; 8 nucleotides align to TRBD2. J gave up 8 bases and V 5 bases, and 11 bases lay outside the gene matches. Germline V CDR1 and CDR2: MNHEY, SVGAGI. The CDR3 covers 15 residues.

CDR3 residues: CASSATGGIYNEQFF. The CDR3 DNA is TGTGCCAGCAGCGCCACAGGGGGGATTTACAATGAGCAGTTCTTC. The chain carries TRBV9 and TRBJ2-1; TRBD1 agrees at 8 bases. CDR1 SGDLS and CDR2 YYNGEE come from the germline V gene. This CDR3 has 15 amino acids. The junction had 6 bases not matched to a gene; V was cut back by 3 bases and J by 4 bases.

The chain uses TRBV28 and TRBJ2-7, with a possible D match to TRBD1 (6 bases). V dropped 6 bases and J dropped 2 bases, with 11 bases sitting between them. Germline V gene lookup returns CDR1 MDHEN and CDR2 SYDVKM. This CDR3 has 13 amino acids. CDR3 nucleotides: TGTGCCAGCAGCAGGGGATTTCCCTACGAGCAGTACGTC. Translated, it gives CASSRGFPYEQYV.

V is TRBV6-5 and J is TRBJ2-7; TRBD2 might be the D (5 bases). Trimming stripped 3 bases from V and 2 bases from J, with 11 bases between. The CDR3 has 14 amino acids. Germline V gene lookup returns CDR1 MNHEY and CDR2 SVGAGI. The CDR3 bases are TGTGCCAGCAGTTATCCCTTGACTACCTACGAGCAGTACTTC. Encoded protein: CASSYPLTTYEQYF.

This chain links TRBV5-4 with TRBJ1-3; D is unresolved. The CDR3 contains 15 residues. CDR1 and CDR2 from the germline V gene are SGHNT and YYREEE (reference sequence). Trimming stripped 6 bases from V and 4 bases from J, with 17 bases between. The chain's CDR3 is CASTLGRAPGNTIYF. CDR3 DNA sequence: TGTGCCAGCACCCTTGGGAGGGCACCGGGAAACACCATATATTTT.

This chain uses TRBV7-2 with TRBJ1-1; D not certain. Per germline, CDR1 SGHTA and CDR2 FQGNSA. CDR3 length equals 15 residues. Trimming stripped 5 bases from V and 3 bases from J, with 16 bases between. The CDR3 coding sequence is TGTGCCAGCAGCCCGGAGGCGTGGAGAGACACTGAAGCTTTCTTT. Amino acid sequence: CASSPEAWRDTEAFF. Drawing the rest from reference TRBV7-2 and TRBJ1-1, the complete variable domain is GAGVSQSPSNKVTEKGKDVELRCDPISGHTALYWYRQSLGQGLEFLIYFQGNSAPDKSGLPSDRFSAERTGGSVSTLTIQRTQQEDSAVYLCASSPEAWRDTEAFFGQGTRLTVV.

V and J are TRBV9 and TRBJ2-5; TRBD2 is a possible D gene (5 bases). V was cut by 4 bases and J by 1 base, with 11 bases left in between. CDR1 is SGDLS, CDR2 YYNGEE, per germline. The length of the CDR3 is 14 residues. CDR3 nucleotides: TGTGCCAGCAGCTCCCCGGGGTCCCAAGAGACCCAGTACTTC. This gives the protein CASSSPGSQETQYF.

In this sample, this clone turned up once. The V and J genes are TRBV27 and TRBJ2-2, with 9 nucleotides matching TRBD1. Germline CDR1 and CDR2: MNHEY and SMNVEV (reference sequence). V was clipped by 8 bases and J by 7 bases; unmatched bases: 17. This CDR3 is 17 amino acids long. CDR3 sequence: CASSIFVGQGVRGELFF. In nucleotides, the CDR3 is TGTGCCAGCTCGATCTTTGTGGGACAGGGCGTTCGCGGGGAGCTGTTTTTT.

V gene TRBV19 combines with J gene TRBJ1-5, with a weak D call TRBD1 (6 bases). The CDR3 extends over 14 amino acids. The V end was cut by 2 bases, the J end by 6 bases, with 11 bases between. Germline values: CDR1 LNHDA, CDR2 SQIVND (reference sequence). CDR3 amino acids: CASSIRGYGQPQHF. The CDR3 region has the DNA TGTGCCAGTAGTATAAGGGGGTACGGTCAGCCCCAGCATTTT. The entire variable domain, with the rest obtained from reference TRBV19 and TRBJ1-5, is as follows: DGGITQSPKYLFRKEGQNVTLSCEQNLNHDAMYWYRQDPGQGLRLIYYSQIVNDFQKGDIAEGYSVSREKKESFPLTVTSAQKNPTAFYLCASSIRGYGQPQHFGDGTRLSIL.

This clone was found a few times. V and J are TRBV6-4 and TRBJ1-1; D is uncertain. Germline values: CDR1 MRHNA, CDR2 SNTAGT. The V gene lost 0 bases and the J gene lost 4 bases, with 6 bases spanning the gap. The CDR3 is 13 amino acids. The CDR3: CASSDSEGTEAFF. The DNA for the CDR3 is TGTGCCAGCAGTGACTCGGAGGGCACTGAAGCTTTCTTT.

About this clone: The germline gene is not matched at one end of the junction; a read error may be the cause. This chain links TRBV28 with TRBJ1-1; possibly TRBD1 for D (6 bases). The CDR3 covers 12 residues. The germline V gene encodes CDR1 MDHEN and CDR2 SYDVKM. CDR3 residues: CASSLFTRGDDF. CDR3 bases: TGTGCCAGCAGTTTATTCACCAGGGGAGATGACTTT.

The chain joins TRBV2 to TRBJ2-5; tentatively, D is TRBD2 (6 bases). The CDR3 is 14 amino acids. V was trimmed by 3 bases and J by 5 bases, leaving 13 bases between them. Germline V CDR1 and CDR2: SNHLY, FYNNEI. CDR3 nucleotide sequence: TGTGCCAGCAGTGACAGGAGGGCCGAGGAGACCCAGTACTTC. Translated, it gives CASSDRRAEETQYF.

The CDR3: CATIKTTGGPPSGANVLTF. CDR3 sequence (DNA): TGTGCCACCATAAAAACGACCGGGGGGCCCCCCTCTGGGGCCAACGTCCTGACTTTC. The V call is TRBV5-4, the J call TRBJ2-6; D may be TRBD2 (7 bases). With 9 bases removed from V and 0 bases from J, the gap between germline ends came to 25 bases. CDR1 is SGHNT and CDR2 is YYREEE in the germline V gene (reference sequence). This CDR3 is 19 amino acids long.

This sequence joins TRBV6-5 and TRBJ2-7; TRBD1 might be the D (6 bases). The germline CDR1 and CDR2 sequences are MNHEY and SVGAGI. V lost 6 bases and J 0 bases, leaving 15 bases between the germline ends. This CDR3 has 15 residues. DNA for the CDR3: TGTGCCAGCAGAGCAGGTACAGGGAGCTCCTACGAGCAGTACGTC. The encoded protein is CASRAGTGSSYEQYV.

This sequence joins TRBV7-2 and TRBJ1-5; D not certain. V gave up 3 bases and J gave up 6 bases, with 9 bases separating them. The length of the CDR3 is 13 residues. Germline CDR1 is SGHTA and CDR2 is FQGNSA. The CDR3 nucleotides are TGTGCCAGCAGCTTGGGAGGGAGTCAGCCCCAGCATTTT. Translating gives CASSLGGSQPQHF. Using reference TRBV7-2 and TRBJ1-5 for the parts outside the CDR3, the full variable domain is GAGVSQSPSNKVTEKGKDVELRCDPISGHTALYWYRQSLGQGLEFLIYFQGNSAPDKSGLPSDRFSAERTGGSVSTLTIQRTQQEDSAVYLCASSLGGSQPQHFGDGTRLSIL.

The CDR3 DNA reads TGTGCCAGCAGTACCTCCGGGACTCCTGGTGAGCAGTTCTTC. Translating it yields CASSTSGTPGEQFF. V usage is TRBV5-6 and J usage is TRBJ2-1, with D maybe TRBD2 (6 bases). Trimming stripped 5 bases from V and 9 bases from J, with 18 bases between. The CDR3 has 14 amino acids. Germline CDR1 is SGHDT and CDR2 is YYEEEE.

The chain couples TRBV6-5 to TRBJ2-6; D perhaps matches TRBD1 (6 bases). The CDR3 is 14 residues long. The V and J ends lost 11 bases and 3 bases respectively, with 14 bases between them. Germline values: CDR1 MNHEY, CDR2 SVGAGI. The CDR3 here is CAYRGDIGANVLTF. CDR3 DNA sequence: TGTGCCTACAGAGGGGACATTGGGGCCAACGTCCTGACTTTC.

This chain joins TRBV6-5 and TRBJ2-1, with D possibly TRBD1 on 6 matching bases. This CDR3 has 15 residues. The germline V gene has CDR1 MNHEY and CDR2 SVGAGI. Trimming pared 5 bases from V and 7 bases from J, leaving 18 bases between. This CDR3 is CASSPRERGSNEQFF. In nucleotides, the CDR3 is TGTGCCAGCAGTCCCCGTGAAAGGGGGAGTAATGAGCAGTTCTTC.

The chain is built from TRBV11-2 and TRBJ1-4; 10 nucleotides agree with TRBD1. CDR1 SGHAT and CDR2 FQNNGV come from the germline V gene. CDR3 length: 15 residues. J gave up 3 bases and V 5 bases, and 3 bases lay outside the gene matches. CDR3 sequence: CASSRDRGPNEKLFF. In DNA form, the CDR3 reads TGTGCCAGCAGCCGAGACAGGGGGCCTAATGAAAAACTGTTTTTT.

The gene calls are TRBV12-3 or TRBV12-4 and TRBJ1-2; no definite D call. V dropped 3 bases and J dropped 7 bases, with 6 bases sitting between them. The CDR3 sequence is 11 residues long. This CDR3 reads CASSFSVGYTF. DNA for the CDR3: TGTGCCAGCAGTTTTAGTGTTGGCTACACCTTC.